These T cell receptor beta chains were read from a single sample in a study of shared clonotypes between healthy human individuals. Sequenced by immunoSEQ multiplex PCR; TCRdb stores in-frame clones only, minus some. The data show about 990,000 clones, about four fifths seen once. The sample comprised memory CD4+ T cells from PBMCs. All receptors derive from a man younger than 35 in good health. Some clones in this sample may be carry-over from other donors' samples. Both conserved end residues are trimmed from each CDR3. Clone size is stated in some rows and not others, as once, few, many or a class when expanded.

clone_size,j_call,v_call,cdr3_aa
.,TRBJ2-7,TRBV6-6,ASSTGLRGEQY
.,TRBJ2-7,TRBV5-1,ASSPQGPGGPSGEY
.,TRBJ2-1,TRBV5-1,ASSLRGTYNEQF
.,TRBJ1-3,TRBV2,ASRSTGASGNTIY
.,TRBJ1-1,TRBV10-3,AISPGVDEAF
.,TRBJ2-2,TRBV10-3,AISGRATGELF
.,TRBJ2-7,TRBV28,ASSLTSDYEQY
.,TRBJ1-4,TRBV5-1,ASSPLVGEDEKLF
.,TRBJ2-3,TRBV7-9,ASSLLYSTDTQY
.,TRBJ2-7,TRBV19,ASKERDPPYEQY
.,TRBJ1-5,TRBV18,ASSPEINQPQH
.,TRBJ1-1,TRBV28,ASSPSQAVLNTEAF
few,TRBJ2-7,TRBV28,ATAGYSGRYEQY
.,TRBJ2-7,TRBV7-9,ASSLGGGLSYEQY